These 25 T cell receptor beta chains originate from one sample sequenced in a study of blood T cell repertoires in COVID-19. Measured with immunoSEQ multiplex PCR; TCRdb has only the in-frame clones, and not every one. The top ten clones hold 6.6% of a sample with about 61,000 clones, approximately 89% of them seen once. The sample taken for sequencing was peripheral blood. All receptors come from a man between 60 and 70 years old with acute or convalescent COVID-19.

The chain employs TRBV6-5 and TRBJ1-2; 9 bases are a match to TRBD1. From germline, CDR1 is MNHEY and CDR2 SVGAGI. This CDR3 spans 14 amino acids. V was pared by 6 bases and J by 4 bases, with 6 bases of the junction left unmatched. DNA of the CDR3: TGTGCCAGCAGCATGACAGGGGGTGTCTATGGCTACACCTTC. It yields the protein CASSMTGGVYGYTF.

The V and J genes are TRBV6-6 and TRBJ2-7, with a possible D match to TRBD1 (6 bases). The CDR3 totals 16 residues. Trimming left V 6 bases short and J 0 bases short, with 18 bases between. Germline CDR1 is MNHNY and CDR2 is SVGAGI (reference sequence). The CDR3 DNA reads TGTGCCAGCAGCCCCTGGACAGCCTTGAGCTCCTACGAGCAGTACTTC. As protein: CASSPWTALSSYEQYF.

This sequence joins TRBV6-2 or TRBV6-3 and TRBJ2-7, with TRBD1 identical over 8 bases. The length of the CDR3 is 14 residues. The germline CDR1 and CDR2 sequences are MNHEY and SVGEGT. Trimming removed 4 bases from V and 8 bases from J; junction bases left unmatched: 10. This chain's CDR3 is CASSSGDRPTKQYF. CDR3 nucleotides: TGTGCCAGCAGTTCCGGGGACAGGCCTACGAAGCAGTACTTC.

The chain joins TRBV19 to TRBJ1-4; D not certain. Germline CDR1 LNHDA, CDR2 SQIVND (reference sequence). This CDR3 has 16 residues. V lost 3 bases to trimming and J lost 0 bases, with 11 bases between them. CDR3: CASSIGQDATNEKLFF. The CDR3 bases are TGTGCCAGTAGTATCGGCCAGGATGCAACTAATGAAAAACTGTTTTTT.

V is TRBV11-2 and J is TRBJ1-1; TRBD1 matches at 7 bases. J lost 6 bases, V lost 7 bases, and 5 bases had no gene match. Looked up from germline, CDR1 is SGHAT and CDR2 is FQNNGV. The CDR3 runs to 12 residues. The CDR3 spells CASTLTGSEAFF. The DNA of the CDR3 is TGTGCCAGCACGCTGACAGGGTCTGAAGCTTTCTTT.

The rearrangement uses TRBV4-3 and TRBJ1-2, with D uncertain. Trimming took off 4 bases at V and 5 bases at J, with 11 bases between the two ends. The CDR3 consists of 13 residues. Germline V CDR1 and CDR2: LGHNA, YSLEER. This CDR3 reads CASSPTSSYGYTF. In DNA, the CDR3 is TGCGCCAGCAGCCCAACGAGTTCTTATGGCTACACCTTC.

The rearrangement uses TRBV11-2 and TRBJ1-1; possible D gene TRBD1, 5 bases. CDR1 and CDR2 from the germline V gene are SGHAT and FQNNGV. This CDR3 is built from 15 residues. Trimming pared 3 bases from V and 4 bases from J, leaving 15 bases between. CDR3 nucleotide sequence: TGTGCCAGCAGCTTGGCCGGGGGGGGGAGCACTGAAGCTTTCTTT. Its protein is CASSLAGGGSTEAFF.

The chain has TRBV4-2 and TRBJ1-1; perhaps TRBD1 as D (6 bases). V was cut by 4 bases and J by 1 base, with 16 bases left in between. The length of the CDR3 is 16 residues. Looked up from germline, CDR1 is LGHNA and CDR2 is YNFKEQ. CDR3 loop: CASSPEAGAGNTEAFF. DNA for the CDR3: TGTGCCAGCAGCCCGGAGGCGGGGGCAGGGAACACTGAAGCTTTCTTT.

V usage is TRBV27 and J usage is TRBJ1-6; weak D call: TRBD1 (6 bases). The CDR3 is made up of 14 amino acids. The germline V and J ends were trimmed by 5 bases and 7 bases, with 12 bases remaining between them. Germline CDR1 and CDR2: MNHEY and SMNVEV (reference sequence). The CDR3 loop is CASSGTHKNSPLHF. The CDR3 coding sequence is TGTGCCAGCAGTGGGACACACAAAAATTCACCCCTCCACTTT.

The rearrangement joins TRBV2 to TRBJ1-6; D is perhaps TRBD1 (5 bases). Germline V gene lookup returns CDR1 SNHLY and CDR2 FYNNEI. The V end lost 5 bases, the J end lost 8 bases, and 16 bases lay between the germline ends. The CDR3 contains 15 residues. The CDR3 DNA reads TGTGCCAGCAGTTTGGGGCAGGGTGGGCATTCACCCCTCCACTTT. As protein: CASSLGQGGHSPLHF.

The V and J genes are TRBV5-6 and TRBJ1-1; 11 bases match TRBD1. V dropped 2 bases and J dropped 7; count of bases not matched to a gene: 1. The length of the CDR3 is 13 residues. Germline V gives CDR1 SGHDT, CDR2 YYEEEE. This CDR3 is CASSLGTGGEAFF. DNA of the CDR3: TGTGCCAGCAGCTTAGGGACAGGGGGTGAAGCTTTCTTT.

This clone was observed a single time. This chain links TRBV11-3 with TRBJ2-3; tentative D call: TRBD2 (5 bases). CDR3 size: 13 residues. V lost 3 bases and J 4 bases, leaving 8 bases between the germline ends. Germline CDR1 reads SGHNT; CDR2 reads YENEEA. CDR3 in DNA: TGTGCCAGCAGCTTTAGCGTTGCAGATACGCAGTATTTT. It translates to CASSFSVADTQYF.

The chain couples TRBV5-1 to TRBJ2-1; TRBD2 is a possible D gene (5 bases). Germline-derived CDR1 and CDR2 are SGHRS and YFSETQ. CDR3 length: 16 amino acids. V lost 0 bases and J 6 bases, leaving 16 bases between the germline ends. In DNA, the CDR3 is TGCGCCAGCAGCTTGGGAGGGTCGGCAGGAGTCAATGAGCAGTTCTTC. It encodes CASSLGGSAGVNEQFF.

V is TRBV18 and J is TRBJ2-7, with D maybe TRBD2 (6 bases). The V gene's germline CDR1 is KGHSH and CDR2 LQKENI. The CDR3 loop spans 15 amino acids. V lost 3 bases, J lost 0 bases, and 12 bases lay in between. The CDR3 DNA sequence: TGTGCCAGCTCACCTGGGGGGACCCCCTCCTACGAGCAGTACTTC. Translated, it gives CASSPGGTPSYEQYF.

There are a few counts of this clone. The chain uses TRBV20-1 and TRBJ2-1, with unresolved D. This CDR3 is built from 11 residues. The V end was cut by 0 bases, the J end by 8 bases, with 5 bases between. Per the germline V gene, CDR1 is DFQATT and CDR2 is SNEGSKA (reference sequence). The CDR3 protein is CSARDQDEQFF. Written as DNA, the CDR3 is TGCAGTGCTAGAGATCAGGATGAGCAGTTCTTC.

This chain uses TRBV6-4 with TRBJ1-2; 8 bases are a match to TRBD1. Per the germline V gene, CDR1 is MRHNA and CDR2 is SNTAGT. V trimming: 4 bases; J trimming: 1 base; junction bases outside the gene matches: 8. This CDR3 comprises 16 residues. CDR3 region: CASSASPGQVNYGYTF. CDR3 DNA sequence: TGTGCCAGCAGTGCTTCCCCGGGACAGGTTAACTATGGCTACACCTTC.

The chain combines TRBV2 with TRBJ2-1; TRBD2 matches 10 bases. CDR3 length equals 15 residues. The V and J ends lost 5 bases and 6 bases, in that order; junction bases with no gene match: 7. CDR1 and CDR2 from the germline V gene are SNHLY and FYNNEI. The CDR3 DNA sequence: TGTGCCAGCAGTTCCCGGACTAGCGGTTCCAATGAGCAGTTCTTC. This translates into CASSSRTSGSNEQFF.

This chain joins TRBV3-1 (or the pseudogene TRBV3-2) and TRBJ2-1; the D gene is possibly TRBD1 (5 bases). CDR3 length equals 12 residues. The germline V gene encodes CDR1 LGHDT and CDR2 YNNKEL (reference sequence). The V end lost 1 base, the J end lost 8 bases, and 6 bases lay between the germline ends. CDR3 amino acids: CASSQGQYEQFF. The CDR3 DNA sequence: TGTGCCAGCAGCCAAGGACAGTATGAGCAGTTCTTC.

The CDR3 region is CASSTFWTAEQFF. The CDR3 coding sequence is TGTGCCAGCAGTACTTTTTGGACTGCGGAGCAGTTCTTC. This chain uses TRBV6-5 with TRBJ2-1; D possibly corresponds to TRBD2 (5 bases). V lost 5 bases, J lost 10 bases, and 15 bases lay in between. The length of the CDR3 is 13 residues. The V gene's germline CDR1 is MNHEY and CDR2 SVGAGI.

The rearrangement uses TRBV5-6 and TRBJ1-5; 8 bases fit TRBD1. Germline CDR1 is SGHDT and CDR2 is YYEEEE. The V and J ends lost 0 bases and 1 base, in that order; junction bases with no gene match: 9. The length of the CDR3 is 18 residues. CDR3 amino acids: CASSLGQGARSSNQPQHF. As DNA, the CDR3 is TGTGCCAGCAGCTTGGGGCAGGGGGCACGTTCCAGCAATCAGCCCCAGCATTTT.

This chain joins TRBV5-6 and TRBJ2-6; 7 bases align to TRBD1. V lost 3 bases, J lost 0 bases, and 9 bases stayed unmatched. The germline CDR1 and CDR2 sequences are SGHDT and YYEEEE. The CDR3 is 18 residues long. In nucleotides, the CDR3 is TGTGCCAGCAGCTGGACGACAGGGTCCAACTCTGGGGCCAACGTCCTGACTTTC. It is translated as CASSWTTGSNSGANVLTF.

This chain joins TRBV11-2 and TRBJ2-1; 13 nucleotides match TRBD2. J was trimmed by 9 bases and V by 4 bases; bases with no gene match: 15. Germline loops: CDR1 SGHAT, CDR2 FQNNGV. The CDR3 covers 18 residues. The CDR3 DNA follows: TGTGCCAGCAGCTCCTCACTAGCGGGGGGGCTAAAGGGCAGTGAGCAGTTCTTC. It encodes CASSSSLAGGLKGSEQFF.

The genes are TRBV27 and TRBJ2-5; no reliable D call. The germline V gene has CDR1 MNHEY and CDR2 SMNVEV (reference sequence). Deletions cut 4 bases from V and 0 bases from J, with 6 bases between. The length of the CDR3 is 13 residues. CDR3 nucleotide sequence: TGTGCCAGCAGTTCTCAGAACCAAGAGACCCAGTACTTC. Translated: CASSSQNQETQYF.

The rearrangement uses TRBV12-3 or TRBV12-4 and TRBJ1-2; D uncertain. CDR3 length: 12 amino acids. V was shortened by 1 base and J by 6 bases, with 6 bases between the two germline ends. DNA for the CDR3: TGTGCCAGCAGTTTAGATCCAGATGGCTACACCTTC. The encoded protein is CASSLDPDGYTF.

The genes are TRBV5-8 and TRBJ1-5; TRBD1 matches 9 bases. This CDR3 spans 19 amino acids. The ends lost 2 bases at V and 4 bases at J; junction bases unmatched: 16. From germline, CDR1 is SGHTS and CDR2 YDEGEE. CDR3 sequence: CASSFWGQGKSQGNQPQHF. The CDR3 DNA follows: TGTGCCAGCAGCTTTTGGGGACAGGGAAAGTCCCAGGGAAATCAGCCCCAGCATTTT.